Each of the 27 T cell receptor beta chains below was sequenced from the same sample in a study of beta chain features in type 1 diabetes. Expressed TCRB transcripts were sequenced because the entire RNA isolate underwent reverse transcription. Using immunoSEQ multiplex PCR, the repertoire was profiled, and TCRdb retains in-frame clones only, with some absent. The data show some 200,000 clones, 11% seen once. The sequencing input was central memory CD4+ T cells from blood. These receptors originate from a man younger than 30 in good health.

This clone turned up a few times. The rearrangement joins TRBV18 to TRBJ1-1; 11 bases match TRBD1. The length of the CDR3 is 15 residues. Germline CDR1 is KGHSH and CDR2 is LQKENI. The V gene end was trimmed by 3 bases and the J gene end by 7 bases; junction bases not matched to a gene: 7. The CDR3 DNA sequence: TGTGCCAGCTCACCGGGGACAGGGGGAGAAGGTGAAGCTTTCTTT. This sequence encodes CASSPGTGGEGEAFF.

The J gene is TRBJ1-1, the V gene TRBV29-1, with 8 bases lining up with TRBD1. The CDR3 is made up of 14 amino acids. With 7 bases clipped from V and 0 bases from J, the junction kept 7 bases outside the gene matches. CDR1 and CDR2 from the germline V gene are SQVTM and ANQGSEA. The CDR3 here is CSARGTGMNTEAFF. CDR3 coding DNA: TGCAGCGCACGAGGGACAGGAATGAACACTGAAGCTTTCTTT.

This clone has just a few counts. The CDR3 is CASSRYSGRIYNEQFF. CDR3 in DNA: TGCGCCAGCAGCCGGTATAGCGGGAGAATCTACAATGAGCAGTTCTTC. The chain is built from TRBV4-3 and TRBJ2-1, with 9 bases that match TRBD2. The CDR3 is 16 amino acids. J was trimmed by 3 bases and V by 4 bases; bases with no gene match: 7. Germline V gene lookup returns CDR1 LGHNA and CDR2 YSLEER.

The V gene is TRBV9, the J gene TRBJ2-1; D is possibly TRBD1 (5 bases). The CDR3 loop spans 14 amino acids. V was shortened by 3 bases and J by 5 bases, with 12 bases between the two germline ends. The V gene's germline CDR1 is SGDLS and CDR2 YYNGEE. The CDR3 is CASSEGFRDNEQFF. The CDR3 bases are TGTGCCAGCAGCGAAGGGTTCAGGGACAATGAGCAGTTCTTC.

The table lists this clone with many counts. The chain links TRBV28 to TRBJ1-3; 10 bases are a match to TRBD1. The CDR3 contains 15 residues. The germline CDR1 and CDR2 sequences are MDHEN and SYDVKM. V gave up 5 bases and J gave up 6 bases; unmatched junction bases: 7. The CDR3 region is CASSPTGTGENTIYF. CDR3 in DNA: TGTGCCAGCAGTCCCACCGGGACAGGGGAAAACACCATATATTTT.

This clone appeared a single time. The chain carries TRBV11-1 and TRBJ2-1; weak D call: TRBD2 (5 bases). The CDR3 runs 15 residues. With 5 bases removed from V and 0 bases from J, the gap between germline ends came to 11 bases. Germline assignment: CDR1 SGHAT and CDR2 FQDESV (reference sequence). The CDR3 bases are TGTGCCAGCAGCCCGAGGCTAGCCTCCTACAATGAGCAGTTCTTC. Protein product: CASSPRLASYNEQFF. Full variable domain (missing parts from reference TRBV11-1 and TRBJ2-1): EAEVAQSPRYKITEKSQAVAFWCDPISGHATLYWYRQILGQGPELLVQFQDESVVDDSQLPKDRFSAERLKGVDSTLKIQPAELGDSAMYLCASSPRLASYNEQFFGPGTRLTVL.

This clone has more than one count but fewer than ten. The chain carries TRBV19 and TRBJ2-1; weak D call: TRBD2 (5 bases). Germline V gene data show CDR1 as LNHDA and CDR2 as SQIVND (reference sequence). V was pared by 3 bases and J by 10 bases, with 16 bases between. The CDR3 runs 14 residues. The CDR3, as DNA: TGTGCCAGTAGTATCCCTAAGCGGACGTGGGAGCAGTTCTTC. Translated: CASSIPKRTWEQFF.

The chain couples TRBV10-3 to TRBJ2-1; the D call may be TRBD1 or TRBD2 (5 bases each). This CDR3 is 12 amino acids long. With 10 bases removed from V and 3 bases from J, the gap between germline ends came to 10 bases. Germline assignment: CDR1 ENHRY and CDR2 SYGVKD. DNA of the CDR3: TGTGCCAGCAGGGAGAACTACAATGAGCAGTTCTTC. It translates to CASRENYNEQFF.

This chain uses TRBV29-1 with TRBJ1-4, with D perhaps TRBD1 (6 bases). CDR3 size: 14 residues. Germline lookup yields CDR1 SQVTM and CDR2 ANQGSEA. Trimming pared 3 bases from V and 8 bases from J, leaving 16 bases between. The CDR3 loop is CSVEDSGVGEKLFF. As DNA, the CDR3 is TGCAGCGTTGAGGACTCAGGGGTCGGAGAAAAACTGTTTTTT.

The rearrangement uses TRBV6-6 and TRBJ2-7; 8 bases align to TRBD1. The V gene's germline CDR1 is MNHNY and CDR2 SVGAGI (reference sequence). The V and J ends lost 6 bases and 0 bases, in that order; junction bases with no gene match: 7. This CDR3 has 15 residues. The CDR3 region is CASSLWTGSSYEQYF. CDR3 bases: TGTGCCAGCAGCCTTTGGACAGGGAGCTCCTACGAGCAGTACTTC.

This clone was found a few times. The chain combines TRBV19 with TRBJ2-7, with a tentative D call TRBD1 (6 bases). Per the germline V gene, CDR1 is LNHDA and CDR2 is SQIVND (reference sequence). CDR3 length: 15 amino acids. V was cut by 2 bases and J by 0 bases, with 11 bases left in between. The DNA of the CDR3 is TGTGCCAGTAGTATACCGGGACAAGGCTCCTACGAGCAGTACTTC. It specifies CASSIPGQGSYEQYF. The full variable domain, completed using reference TRBV19 and TRBJ2-7, is DGGITQSPKYLFRKEGQNVTLSCEQNLNHDAMYWYRQDPGQGLRLIYYSQIVNDFQKGDIAEGYSVSREKKESFPLTVTSAQKNPTAFYLCASSIPGQGSYEQYFGPGTRLTVT.

The chain couples TRBV30 to TRBJ2-3; 9 bases align to TRBD2. The germline V gene has CDR1 GTSNPN and CDR2 SVGIG (reference sequence). The CDR3 sequence is 13 residues long. The CDR3 region is CVCGRAAADTQYF. CDR3 nucleotide sequence: TGTGTCTGCGGGAGGGCCGCGGCAGATACGCAGTATTTT.

The V and J genes are TRBV5-4 and TRBJ2-7; D is undetermined. The CDR3 extends over 13 amino acids. The germline V gene has CDR1 SGHNT and CDR2 YYREEE (reference sequence). V dropped 4 bases and J dropped 6 bases, with 14 bases sitting between them. CDR3 nucleotide sequence: TGTGCCAGCAGCCCCACTTCTTGGGCCGAGCAGTACTTC. The encoded protein is CASSPTSWAEQYF.

The chain employs TRBV27 and TRBJ2-3; 7 nucleotides align to TRBD2. CDR3 length equals 17 residues. The V gene's germline CDR1 is MNHEY and CDR2 SMNVEV (reference sequence). V was clipped by 10 bases and J by 0 bases; unmatched bases: 16. In DNA, the CDR3 is TGTGCCACGGACCAAGTAAGCGGGAAAGCTAGCACAGATACGCAGTATTTT. Translated: CATDQVSGKASTDTQYF.

J is TRBJ1-1 and V is TRBV18, with TRBD1 matching 9 bases. The CDR3 spans 17 residues. With V trimmed by 3 bases and J by 3 bases, 11 bases remained unmatched. Germline V lookup: CDR1 KGHSH, CDR2 LQKENI. CDR3 coding DNA: TGTGCCAGCTCACCCGCTATGACAGGGGGTGAGGACACTGAAGCTTTCTTT. Translated: CASSPAMTGGEDTEAFF.

For this clone: A far larger clone is one nucleotide away, so this likely arose from a read error. The chain uses TRBV30 and TRBJ1-1, with TRBD1 matching 8 bases. Looked up from germline, CDR1 is GTSNPN and CDR2 is SVGIG (reference sequence). The CDR3 has 15 residues. CDR3 nucleotides: TGTGCCGGGAGTCCGGACAGGGCCCTTTACACTGAAGCTTTCTTT. As protein: CAGSPDRALYTEAFF.

In its sample, this clone was seen once. This chain links TRBV2 with TRBJ2-7, with D unclear. Trimming shortened V by 2 bases and J by 5 bases, and 7 bases separated the two germline ends. The CDR3 runs to 12 residues. CDR1 and CDR2 (germline): SNHLY, FYNNEI. For the CDR3, the DNA is TGTGCCAGCAGTGAATTGGGCAACGAGCAGTACTTC. It specifies CASSELGNEQYF.

This sequence joins TRBV7-9 and TRBJ2-6; D call uncertain. Trimming removed 0 bases at V and 0 bases at J, with 3 bases between. This CDR3 contains 15 residues. Per the germline V gene, CDR1 is SEHNR and CDR2 is FQNEAQ (reference sequence). CDR3 nucleotides: TGTGCCAGCAGCTTAGCCTTCTCTGGGGCCAACGTCCTGACTTTC. Its protein is CASSLAFSGANVLTF.

In this sample, this clone turned up a few times. The chain carries TRBV28 and TRBJ2-1, with D possibly TRBD2 on 5 matching bases. Germline V lookup: CDR1 MDHEN, CDR2 SYDVKM. The CDR3 extends over 17 amino acids. Trimming left V 6 bases short and J 1 base short, with 19 bases between. CDR3 sequence reads: CASSTLLGVSSYNEQFF. CDR3 DNA sequence: TGTGCCAGCAGCACCCTACTAGGAGTATCTTCCTACAATGAGCAGTTCTTC.

The chain couples TRBV4-1 to TRBJ2-1, with 8 bases lining up with TRBD2. The ends lost 0 bases at V and 4 bases at J; junction bases unmatched: 5. Germline V gene data show CDR1 as MGHRA and CDR2 as YSYEKL. The CDR3 is 16 amino acids. DNA for the CDR3: TGCGCCAGCAGCCAAGAAGTAACTAGCGGATACAATGAGCAGTTCTTC. Translating it yields CASSQEVTSGYNEQFF.

This chain joins TRBV7-2 and TRBJ2-7; 12 bases align to TRBD2. The CDR3 runs 14 residues. Germline values: CDR1 SGHTA, CDR2 FQGNSA. V shed 4 bases and J 9 bases; nucleotides not matched to a gene: 7. The CDR3 region is CASSWGLAGDLQYF. The CDR3 DNA sequence: TGTGCCAGCAGCTGGGGACTAGCGGGCGACCTGCAGTACTTC. The complete variable domain, with remaining parts taken from reference TRBV7-2 and TRBJ2-7, reads GAGVSQSPSNKVTEKGKDVELRCDPISGHTALYWYRQSLGQGLEFLIYFQGNSAPDKSGLPSDRFSAERTGGSVSTLTIQRTQQEDSAVYLCASSWGLAGDLQYFGPGTRLTVT.

This clone was recorded a few times. Within the sample, other DNA sequences also encode this same CDR3. The chain joins TRBV7-2 to TRBJ1-2; tentatively, D is TRBD1 (6 bases). Germline CDR1 SGHTA, CDR2 FQGNSA. The V gene lost 5 bases and the J gene lost 8 bases, with 12 bases spanning the gap. CDR3 length: 12 residues. The DNA of the CDR3 is TGTGCCAGCAGCATTCAGGGGTACGGCTACACCTTC. This sequence encodes CASSIQGYGYTF.

The chain employs TRBV2 and TRBJ2-1; D may be TRBD2 (6 bases). CDR1 and CDR2 from the germline V gene are SNHLY and FYNNEI. The ends were cut back, 3 bases at V and 0 bases at J, with 9 bases in the middle. This CDR3 spans 15 amino acids. In DNA form, the CDR3 reads TGTGCCAGCAGTGAGGACTACAGCTCCTACAATGAGCAGTTCTTC. It is translated as CASSEDYSSYNEQFF.

In its sample, this clone was seen a few times. This chain connects TRBV7-2 to TRBJ2-1; 8 positions match TRBD2. Germline V gene sequence: CDR1 SGHTA, CDR2 FQGNSA. The CDR3 is 15 amino acids. V was pared by 3 bases and J by 9 bases, with 10 bases of the junction left unmatched. The CDR3, as DNA: TGTGCCAGCAGCTTCGGTCTAGCGGGCGGGGTTGAGCAGTTCTTC. The encoded protein is CASSFGLAGGVEQFF.

This clone appeared a few times. Different DNA sequences within this sample yield the same CDR3. This chain connects TRBV30 to TRBJ2-1; no clear D gene. Trimming took 0 bases from V and 7 from J, leaving 7 bases between them. CDR3 length: 12 amino acids. CDR1 and CDR2 from the germline V gene are GTSNPN and SVGIG (reference sequence). The DNA of the CDR3 is TGTGCCTGGAGTGTAAGCTATAATGAGCAGTTCTTC. Translated: CAWSVSYNEQFF. Full variable domain (rest looked up from reference TRBV30 and TRBJ2-1): SQTIHQWPATLVQPVGSPLSLECTVEGTSNPNLYWYRQAAGRGLQLLFYSVGIGQISSEVPQNLSASRPQDRQFILSSKKLLLSDSGFYLCAWSVSYNEQFFGPGTRLTVL.

Only one count was recorded for this clone. The chain recombines TRBV9 with TRBJ2-3, with D unclear. Trimming cost V 4 bases and J 0 bases, with 12 bases left between them. The CDR3 spans 15 residues. CDR1 SGDLS and CDR2 YYNGEE come from the germline V gene. The DNA of the CDR3 is TGTGCCAGCAGCCAGACACCTATCAGCACAGATACGCAGTATTTT. This encodes CASSQTPISTDTQYF.

This clone has just one count. This chain links TRBV30 with TRBJ2-7, with a possible D match to TRBD1 (6 bases). The CDR3 sequence is 16 residues long. Germline CDR1 and CDR2: GTSNPN and SVGIG (reference sequence). V lost 1 base and J lost 4, with 20 bases in between. CDR3 region: CAWSGITGSQRYEQYF. The DNA of the CDR3 is TGTGCCTGGAGTGGGATAACAGGGTCCCAGAGGTACGAGCAGTACTTC.